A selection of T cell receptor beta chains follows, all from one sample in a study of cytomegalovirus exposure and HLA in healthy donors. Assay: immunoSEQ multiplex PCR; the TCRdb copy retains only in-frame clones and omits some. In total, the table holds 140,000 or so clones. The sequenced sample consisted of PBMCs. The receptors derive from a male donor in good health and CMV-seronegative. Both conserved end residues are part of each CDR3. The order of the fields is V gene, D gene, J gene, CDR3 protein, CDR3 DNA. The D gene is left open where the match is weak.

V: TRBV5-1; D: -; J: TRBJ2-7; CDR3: CASSLAATAGEQYF; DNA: TGCGCCAGCAGCTTGGCCGCGACCGCAGGAGAGCAGTACTTC
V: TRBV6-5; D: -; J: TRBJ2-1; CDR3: CASSYSPRSSYNEQFF; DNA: TGTGCCAGCAGTTACTCGCCTAGGAGCTCCTACAATGAGCAGTTCTTC
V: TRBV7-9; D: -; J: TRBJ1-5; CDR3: CASSLQGPQPQHF; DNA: TGTGCCAGCAGCCTCCAGGGCCCTCAGCCCCAGCATTTT
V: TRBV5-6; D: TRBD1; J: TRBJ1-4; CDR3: CASSVGTGGEKLFF; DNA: TGTGCCAGCAGCGTTGGGACAGGTGGTGAAAAACTGTTTTTT
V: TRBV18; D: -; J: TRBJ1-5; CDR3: CASSPGLNQPQHF; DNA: TGTGCCAGCTCACCGGGCCTAAATCAGCCCCAGCATTTT
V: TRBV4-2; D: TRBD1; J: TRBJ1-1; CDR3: CASSQGTGQGYTEAFF; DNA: TGTGCCAGCAGCCAAGGCACGGGACAGGGATACACTGAAGCTTTCTTT
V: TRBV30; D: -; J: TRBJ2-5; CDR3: CAWSVLERTQYF; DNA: TGTGCCTGGAGTGTACTGGAGCGGACCCAGTACTTC
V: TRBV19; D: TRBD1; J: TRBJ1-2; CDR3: CASSPSDRANYGYTF; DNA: TGTGCCAGTAGTCCTTCGGACAGGGCTAACTATGGCTACACCTTC
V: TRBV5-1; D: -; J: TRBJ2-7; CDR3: CASSLVEQSSYEQYF; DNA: TGCGCCAGCAGCTTGGTCGAACAGAGCTCCTACGAGCAGTACTTC
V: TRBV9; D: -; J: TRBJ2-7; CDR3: CASSRGPGLSYEQYF; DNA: TGTGCCAGCAGCCGCGGCCCAGGGCTCTCCTACGAGCAGTACTTC
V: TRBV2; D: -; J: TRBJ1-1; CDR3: CASSVYQGRAAEAFF; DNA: TGTGCCAGCAGTGTGTATCAGGGCCGTGCCGCTGAAGCTTTCTTT
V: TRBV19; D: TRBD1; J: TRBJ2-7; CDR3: CASSIRTGGRDEQYF; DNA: TGTGCCAGTAGTATAAGGACAGGGGGCCGGGACGAGCAGTACTTC
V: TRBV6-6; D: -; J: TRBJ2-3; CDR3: CASSAPITDTQYF; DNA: TGTGCCAGCAGTGCGCCGATCACAGATACGCAGTATTTT
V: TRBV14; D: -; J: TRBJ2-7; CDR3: CASSLKARTPLGQYF; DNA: TGTGCCAGCAGCCTTAAGGCCCGGACTCCTCTCGGGCAGTACTTC
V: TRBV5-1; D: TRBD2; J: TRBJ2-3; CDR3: CASSLGREGKDTQYF; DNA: TGCGCCAGCAGCTTGGGACGGGAGGGTAAAGATACGCAGTATTTT
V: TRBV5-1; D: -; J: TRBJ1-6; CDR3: CASSLRGAGGGSPLHF; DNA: TGCGCCAGCAGCTTGCGGGGCGCGGGGGGTGGTTCACCCCTCCACTTT
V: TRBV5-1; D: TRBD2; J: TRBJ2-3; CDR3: CASFLGTTPTDTQYF; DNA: TGCGCCAGCTTTCTGGGGACTACACCTACAGATACGCAGTATTTT
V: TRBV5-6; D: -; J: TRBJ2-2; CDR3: CASGNYIGELFF; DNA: TGTGCCAGCGGCAACTACATTGGGGAGCTGTTTTTT
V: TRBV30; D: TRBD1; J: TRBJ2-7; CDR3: CAGTFGDRAIYEQYF; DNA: TGTGCCGGTACCTTCGGGGACAGGGCAATCTACGAGCAGTACTTC
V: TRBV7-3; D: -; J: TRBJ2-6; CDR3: CASSLAGANVLTF; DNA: TGTGCCAGCAGCTTAGCGGGGGCCAACGTCCTGACTTTC
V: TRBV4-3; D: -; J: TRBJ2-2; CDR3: CASSQVIGGANTGELFF; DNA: TGCGCCAGCAGCCAAGTGATAGGGGGGGCGAACACCGGGGAGCTGTTTTTT
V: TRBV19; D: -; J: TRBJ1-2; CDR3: CASRDTRQPRNYGYTF; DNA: TGTGCCAGCAGAGATACCCGACAGCCCAGAAACTATGGCTACACCTTC
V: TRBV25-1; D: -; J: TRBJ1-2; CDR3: CASSLGVGNIGYTF; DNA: TGTGCCAGCAGTCTCGGAGTGGGTAATATCGGCTACACCTTC
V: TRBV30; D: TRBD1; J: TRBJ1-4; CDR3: CAWGQGGEKLFF; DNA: TGTGCCTGGGGACAGGGCGGAGAAAAACTGTTTTTT
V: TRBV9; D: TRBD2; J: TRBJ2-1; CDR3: CASSARLAGEEQFF; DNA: TGTGCCAGCAGCGCAAGACTAGCGGGAGAGGAGCAGTTCTTC
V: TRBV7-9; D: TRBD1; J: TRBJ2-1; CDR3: CASSFGLGTGDEQFF; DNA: TGTGCCAGCAGCTTTGGTCTTGGGACAGGGGATGAGCAGTTCTTC
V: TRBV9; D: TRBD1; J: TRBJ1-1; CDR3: CASSFTTGPAFF; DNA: TGTGCCAGCAGTTTTACGACAGGGCCGGCTTTCTTT
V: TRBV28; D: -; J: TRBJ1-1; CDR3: CASSLRQNFVSEAFF; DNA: TGTGCCAGCAGTTTAAGACAAAATTTTGTCTCTGAAGCTTTCTTT